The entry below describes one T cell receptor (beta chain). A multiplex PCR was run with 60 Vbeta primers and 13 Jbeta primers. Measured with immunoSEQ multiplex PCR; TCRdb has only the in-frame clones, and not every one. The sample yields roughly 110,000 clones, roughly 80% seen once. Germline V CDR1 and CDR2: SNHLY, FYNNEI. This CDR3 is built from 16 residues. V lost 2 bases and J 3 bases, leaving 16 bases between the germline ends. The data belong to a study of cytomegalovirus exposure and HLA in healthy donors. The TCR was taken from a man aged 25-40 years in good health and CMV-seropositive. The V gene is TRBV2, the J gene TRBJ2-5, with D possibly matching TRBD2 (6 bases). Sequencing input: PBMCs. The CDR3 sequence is CASSEFAGPHKETQYF. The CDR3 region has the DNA TGTGCCAGCAGTGAATTCGCGGGGCCACACAAAGAGACCCAGTACTTC.